The clone carrying this T cell receptor (beta chain) appeared a few times. What it recognizes is unknown. Germline V gives CDR1 SEHNR, CDR2 FQNEAQ (reference sequence). This CDR3 is built from 14 residues. Trimming took off 5 bases at V and 4 bases at J, with 14 bases between the two ends. Prepared TCR beta cDNA libraries contained unique molecular identifiers. TCRdb passed the PCR reads through MiXCR, listing each CDR3 protein once. The repertoire consists of about 540,000 distinct CDR3 sequences, with around a third occurring once and the leading ten covering roughly 6%. This specimen comes from a study of post-analysis software for immune sequencing data. Study as a whole: Patients had relapsing-remitting, secondary progressive or progressive-relapsing multiple sclerosis; some lacked subtype. Study conclusions and caveats: Controls showed significantly higher normalized Chao1 diversity than did multiple sclerosis patients. About five TRBV segments occurring more often in patients than controls included TRBV5-6, TRBV5-1 and TRBV20-1.

This receptor was obtained from a girl aged 2-17 years with multiple sclerosis. The V and J genes are TRBV7-9 and TRBJ1-2; D remains unclear. Material for sequencing was blood. CDR3 residues: CASSPISPSYGYTF. The CDR3 DNA reads as TGTGCCAGCAGCCCCATCTCCCCTTCCTATGGCTACACCTTC.